Described below is a single TCR beta chain sequence and its context. What it recognizes is unknown. Measured with immunoSEQ multiplex PCR; TCRdb has only the in-frame clones, and not every one. The data show around 100,000 clones, around 92% seen once. The data were obtained in a study of graft-versus-host responses after intestinal transplantation. Study-level information: Anti-thymocyte globulin was used for induction in all recipients, who then took tacrolimus and steroids for roughly three years. Points from the study as a whole: Recipient marrow contained GvH clones, some of which appeared first in ileum or blood. Peak levels of circulating GvH clones tracked with early post-transplant HvG declines.

The CDR3 is 13 residues long. The germline CDR1 and CDR2 sequences are SGHAT and FQNNGV. Trimming cost V 5 bases and J 5 bases, with 9 bases left between them. This sequence was found in a human donor who was the organ donor for an intestinal transplant. Here the sequenced sample was unstimulated CD8+ T cells sorted from spleen or lymph node cells, taken before transplant. This chain uses TRBV11-2 with TRBJ2-2; unclear D gene. CDR3 sequence: CASSPGPTGELFF. CDR3 bases: TGTGCCAGCAGCCCCGGACCGACCGGGGAGCTGTTTTTT.